This T cell receptor (beta chain) stems from a study of identifying expanded T cells in peripheral blood. In this sample, this clone turned up a few times. The CDR3 has 12 amino acids. CDR1 is LGHNT and CDR2 is FRNRAP in the germline V gene. V lost 7 bases and J 4 bases, leaving 10 bases between the germline ends. The method was immunoSEQ multiplex PCR; TCRdb's version includes in-frame clones alone and lacks a portion of them. The sample includes approximately 130,000 clones, about 86% of them seen just once. This receptor was identified in a person aged 18 to 70 in good health. Sequencing input: blood. The V gene is TRBV12-5, the J gene TRBJ1-1, with D tentatively TRBD1 (5 bases). This chain's CDR3 is CASAGGSTEAFF. Here the CDR3 DNA reads TGTGCTAGTGCCGGGGGTAGCACTGAAGCTTTCTTT.